Below, one T cell receptor (beta chain) is given with its context. Measured with immunoSEQ multiplex PCR; TCRdb has only the in-frame clones, and not every one. Altogether around 64,000 clones are present, roughly 80% being singletons, with the ten largest covering about 8%. These data originate in a study of OX40 agonist ivuxolimab in advanced cancers. CDR3 length equals 11 residues. Trimming took 3 bases from V and 5 from J, leaving 5 bases between them. Looked up from germline, CDR1 is DFQATT and CDR2 is SNEGSKA (reference sequence). The specimen comprised CD4+ or CD8+ T cells sorted from blood, sampled in a trial of the OX40 agonist ivuxolimab. This chain uses TRBV20-1 with TRBJ1-5; D call uncertain. This receptor was identified in an adult with an advanced solid tumor such as melanoma, head and neck, liver or kidney cancer. Here the CDR3 DNA reads TGCAGTGCTAGTCCTGATCAGCCCCAGCATTTT. This codes for CSASPDQPQHF.